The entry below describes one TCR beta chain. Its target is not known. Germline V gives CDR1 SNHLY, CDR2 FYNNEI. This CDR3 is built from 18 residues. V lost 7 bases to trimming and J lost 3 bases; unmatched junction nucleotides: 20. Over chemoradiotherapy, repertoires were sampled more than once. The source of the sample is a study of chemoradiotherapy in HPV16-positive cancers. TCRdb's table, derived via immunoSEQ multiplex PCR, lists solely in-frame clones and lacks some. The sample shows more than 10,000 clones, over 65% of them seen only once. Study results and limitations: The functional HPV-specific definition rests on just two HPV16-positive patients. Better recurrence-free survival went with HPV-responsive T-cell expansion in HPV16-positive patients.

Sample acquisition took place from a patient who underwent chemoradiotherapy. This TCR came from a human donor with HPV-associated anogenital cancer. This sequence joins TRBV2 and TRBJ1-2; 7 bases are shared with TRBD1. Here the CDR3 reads CASTHPGDSDIDDYGYTF. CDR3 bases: TGTGCCAGCACCCACCCAGGGGACAGCGACATCGACGACTATGGCTACACCTTC. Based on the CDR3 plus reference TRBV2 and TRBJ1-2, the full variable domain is EPEVTQTPSHQVTQMGQEVILRCVPISNHLYFYWYRQILGQKVEFLVSFYNNEISEKSEIFDDQFSVERPDGSNFTLKIRSTKLEDSAMYFCASTHPGDSDIDDYGYTFGSGTRLTVV.